Below are 15 T cell receptor beta chains sequenced from a single sample in a study of graft-versus-host responses after intestinal transplantation. Measured with immunoSEQ multiplex PCR; TCRdb has only the in-frame clones, and not every one. There are about 89,000 clones in the sample; approximately 94% occur only once, and roughly 0.2% lies in the top ten. For these TCRs, the target antigens are not known. The sequenced sample was unstimulated CD4+ T cells sorted from spleen or lymph node cells, obtained before transplant. Source of these receptors: a human donor who was the organ donor for an intestinal transplant.

The V gene is TRBV6-5, the J gene TRBJ1-1, with D unresolved. Germline CDR1 reads MNHEY; CDR2 reads SVGAGI. Trimming pared 2 bases from V and 10 bases from J, leaving 14 bases between. This CDR3 region has 13 residues. The CDR3 region has the DNA TGTGCCAGCAGTTACCTAGACGGACGCGTAGCTTTCTTT. Translation: CASSYLDGRVAFF.

V gene TRBV9 combines with J gene TRBJ1-3; no clear D gene. V was shortened by 3 bases and J by 8 bases, with 18 bases between the two germline ends. The germline CDR1 and CDR2 sequences are SGDLS and YYNGEE. CDR3 length equals 15 residues. DNA for the CDR3: TGTGCCAGCAGCGCCGAGAGGGAAAATCGATACACCATATATTTT. Encoded protein: CASSAERENRYTIYF.

The chain carries TRBV27 and TRBJ2-7; D perhaps matches TRBD2 (5 bases). Looked up from germline, CDR1 is MNHEY and CDR2 is SMNVEV (reference sequence). V was cut by 3 bases and J by 2 bases, with 14 bases left in between. The CDR3 has 15 amino acids. CDR3 protein: CASSLKLVGPYEQYF. CDR3 DNA: TGTGCCAGCAGTTTGAAACTAGTCGGTCCCTACGAGCAGTACTTC.

The chain employs TRBV2 and TRBJ2-5; D remains unclear. Looked up from germline, CDR1 is SNHLY and CDR2 is FYNNEI. CDR3 size: 11 residues. V lost 0 bases and J lost 6, with 2 bases in between. CDR3 region: CASSEAQTQYF. The CDR3 nucleotides read TGTGCCAGCAGTGAAGCGCAGACCCAGTACTTC.

The rearrangement links TRBV5-1 to TRBJ2-1; D gene unclear. Between the trimmed V and J ends, which lost 0 bases and 7 bases, there was a span of 5 bases. Germline V gene data show CDR1 as SGHRS and CDR2 as YFSETQ. The CDR3 consists of 12 residues. The CDR3 DNA follows: TGCGCCAGCAGCTTGGGGCAGAATGAGCAGTTCTTC. Encoded protein: CASSLGQNEQFF.

This rearrangement joins TRBV7-2 to TRBJ1-3; no definite D call. This CDR3 has 15 amino acids. Germline loops: CDR1 SGHTA, CDR2 FQGNSA. Trimming removed 0 bases from V and 0 bases from J, with 6 bases in between. As DNA, the CDR3 is TGTGCCAGCAGCTTAGCAGGAATCTCTGGAAACACCATATATTTT. Translating it yields CASSLAGISGNTIYF.

CDR3 protein: CASSPEGGALGNQPQHF. CDR3 bases: TGCGCCAGCAGCCCGGAAGGAGGGGCTCTGGGCAATCAGCCCCAGCATTTT. This chain links TRBV4-1 with TRBJ1-5; perhaps TRBD1 as D (5 bases). CDR1 is MGHRA and CDR2 is YSYEKL in the germline V gene. The ends were cut back, 4 bases at V and 2 bases at J, with 18 bases in the middle. The length of the CDR3 is 17 residues.

A remark on this clone: Other DNA sequences within the sample encode an identical CDR3. The chain uses TRBV10-3 and TRBJ1-5; 7 positions match TRBD1. Trimming took 2 bases from V and 8 from J; bases not matched to a gene: 15. This CDR3 has 17 amino acids. CDR1 is ENHRY, CDR2 SYGVKD, per germline. For the CDR3, the DNA is TGTGCCATCAGTGAGCCGATACCCTTCCGGGACAGTGAGCCCCAGCATTTT. Amino acids: CAISEPIPFRDSEPQHF.

The chain uses TRBV10-3 and TRBJ2-5; D call uncertain. The better agreement between TRBJ2-7 and the DNA end casts doubt on the J call. Germline V gene data show CDR1 as ENHRY and CDR2 as SYGVKD. This CDR3 has 11 amino acids. The CDR3 here is CAISEGGEQYF. CDR3 coding DNA: TGTGCCATCAGTGAGGGCGGCGAGCAGTACTTC.

This sequence joins TRBV5-5 and TRBJ1-3, with 7 bases identical to TRBD1. The CDR3 loop spans 18 amino acids. The germline V gene encodes CDR1 SGHKS and CDR2 YYEKEE (reference sequence). Unmatched junction bases numbered 13, after V lost 3 bases and J lost 1 base. The CDR3 nucleotides are TGTGCCAGCAGCTGGGACGACAGGGTTGGGAGATCTGGAAACACCATATATTTT. Translation: CASSWDDRVGRSGNTIYF.

This chain connects TRBV9 to TRBJ2-3; 8 bases agree with TRBD2. This CDR3 region has 17 residues. Trimming at V came to 0 bases and at J to 2 bases, leaving 8 bases not matched to a gene. Germline V CDR1 and CDR2: SGDLS, YYNGEE. As DNA, the CDR3 is TGTGCCAGCAGCGTAGTATTAACGGGGGGGAACACAGATACGCAGTATTTT. Its protein is CASSVVLTGGNTDTQYF.

The genes are TRBV28 and TRBJ1-5; a weak D match, TRBD1 (5 bases). CDR3 length equals 14 residues. Germline V CDR1 and CDR2: MDHEN, SYDVKM. Trimming removed 2 bases from V and 6 bases from J, with 11 bases in between. CDR3 loop: CASSLLRAGQPQHF. CDR3 DNA sequence: TGTGCCAGCAGTTTACTCAGGGCTGGTCAGCCCCAGCATTTT.

This chain joins TRBV18 and TRBJ2-7; 11 positions match TRBD1. The germline V gene encodes CDR1 KGHSH and CDR2 LQKENI. CDR3 length: 15 residues. J gave up 5 bases and V 4 bases, and 7 bases lay outside the gene matches. CDR3 sequence reads: CASSQFGTGGDEQYF. CDR3 bases: TGTGCCAGCTCACAGTTTGGGACAGGGGGAGACGAGCAGTACTTC. The full variable domain, completed using reference TRBV18 and TRBJ2-7, is NAGVMQNPRHLVRRRGQEARLRCSPMKGHSHVYWYRQLPEEGLKFMVYLQKENIIDESGMPKERFSAEFPKEGPSILRIQQVVRGDSAAYFCASSQFGTGGDEQYFGPGTRLTVT.

J is TRBJ2-1 and V is TRBV11-3, with D maybe TRBD2 (5 bases). CDR3 length: 15 residues. CDR1 SGHNT and CDR2 YENEEA come from the germline V gene. V lost 5 bases, J lost 8 bases, and 19 bases lay in between. CDR3 in amino acids: CASSGRPSPSHEQFF. CDR3 DNA sequence: TGTGCCAGCAGCGGACGGCCTAGCCCGAGCCATGAGCAGTTCTTC.

This clone appeared once. The chain couples TRBV5-6 to TRBJ2-4, with D uncertain. CDR3 length equals 14 residues. Germline V gene lookup returns CDR1 SGHDT and CDR2 YYEEEE. Deletions cut 0 bases from V and 5 bases from J, with 9 bases between. Here the CDR3 DNA reads TGTGCCAGCAGCTTGGTTCTAGGCGAAAACATTCAGTACTTC. It is translated as CASSLVLGENIQYF.